This TCR beta chain was retrieved from a study of T cell responses to AZD1222 COVID-19 vaccine. Study outcomes and limitations: Among spike-specific TCRs, nearly half reportedly target unmutated variant regions. Most donors were white British and more were female, and clonal diversity was possibly underestimated. At 160-218 and 743-854, vaccine-associated CD4 TCRs were dominant, and they spanned spike.

Sequenced by immunoSEQ multiplex PCR; TCRdb stores in-frame clones only, minus some. There are around 100,000 clones in the sample; 87% occur only once, and 16% lies in the top ten. Germline V gene lookup returns CDR1 SNHLY and CDR2 FYNNEI. The V gene end was trimmed by 6 bases and the J gene end by 5 bases; junction bases not matched to a gene: 16. The length of the CDR3 is 17 residues. Comment on this clone: Its matching antigen is unknown.

The sequenced sample was peripheral blood, obtained on day 0 of AZD1222 vaccination. The genes are TRBV2 and TRBJ2-7; 10 bases map to TRBD2. The clonotype originates from an adult in good health. CDR3 sequence reads: CASRQKREGPFEDEQYF. The CDR3 bases are TGTGCCAGCAGACAAAAGCGGGAGGGCCCGTTCGAGGACGAGCAGTACTTC.